This TCR beta chain was profiled in a study of CXCR3-negative and CXCR3-positive naive CD8 T cells. Researchers reported sorting every CD8+ T cell subset in triplicate, roughly 290,000 cells per sort. Naivety in CD8+ T cells corresponded to a CD45RO-CCR7+CD27+CD95- phenotype. On this clonotype: Antigen: not known.

cDNA libraries for TRB were generated by 5' RACE incorporating UMI labels. TCRdb re-called the 5' RACE reads, yielding one record per CDR3 amino acid sequence without DNA. Its listing shows tens of thousands of distinct CDR3 sequences. Findings of the study overall: Naive CXCR3-positive and CXCR3-negative cells shared similar TRBV-TRBJ usage, unlike memory cells. Compared with CXCR3-negative naive cells, CXCR3-positive naive cells showed more hydrophobic TRB CDR3s.

This CDR3 is 13 amino acids long. Germline V CDR1 and CDR2: LNHNV, YYDKDF (reference sequence). The sequenced sample consisted of naive CXCR3+ CD8+ T cells from blood. Subset reported: CD45RO-CCR7+CD27+CD95- naive CD8+ T cells expressing CXCR3 (TNR3+). The chain couples TRBV15 to TRBJ2-1; TCRdb's assignment of TRBD1 cannot be checked, as there is no DNA. The receptor comes from a human donor in good health. Some clones in this sample may be carry-over from other donors' samples. CDR3 sequence: CATSIDRDNEQFF.